The 16 T cell receptor beta chains below were found in one sample sequenced in a study of shared clonotypes between healthy human individuals. Libraries were prepared by immunoSEQ multiplex PCR; TCRdb keeps only in-frame clonotypes and omits some of them. The sample lists about 770,000 clones; about two thirds were seen once. The sample comprised memory CD4+ T cells sorted from blood. The subset was: CD45RA-negative fraction. These receptors were taken from a woman in her twenties or thirties in good health.

The rearrangement uses TRBV5-1 and TRBJ2-3, with 13 bases matching TRBD2. V shed 3 bases and J 0 bases; nucleotides not matched to a gene: 7. This CDR3 has 18 residues. Germline-derived CDR1 and CDR2 are SGHRS and YFSETQ. The CDR3 nucleotides are TGCGCCAGCAGCTCGGGACTAGCGGGAAGCCATAGCACAGATACGCAGTATTTT. Its protein is CASSSGLAGSHSTDTQYF.

This clone was seen a handful of times. This same CDR3 is encoded by further DNA sequences in the sample. CDR3 nucleotide sequence: TGTGCCAGCTCACCCGGGACCTCCTACGAGCAGTACTTC. Its translation: CASSPGTSYEQYF. This chain joins TRBV18 and TRBJ2-7; D might be TRBD1 or TRBD2, each matching 5 bases. The CDR3 spans 13 residues. CDR1 is KGHSH and CDR2 is LQKENI in the germline V gene. Trimming took off 3 bases at V and 0 bases at J, with 6 bases between the two ends.

About this clone itself: This sample includes further DNA sequences coding for the same CDR3. V and J are TRBV5-1 and TRBJ1-3, with D perhaps TRBD1 (5 bases). V was shortened by 6 bases and J by 2 bases, with 12 bases between the two germline ends. Germline CDR1 is SGHRS and CDR2 is YFSETQ. This CDR3 comprises 14 residues. In DNA form, the CDR3 reads TGCGCCAGCACCCCAGGGACGGCTGGAAACACCATATATTTT. This sequence encodes CASTPGTAGNTIYF.

The chain's CDR3 is CASRGPLSGNTIYF. DNA of the CDR3: TGTGCCAGCAGGGGGCCGCTCTCTGGAAACACCATATATTTT. The chain recombines TRBV28 with TRBJ1-3; D is possibly TRBD1 (5 bases). Germline V gene sequence: CDR1 MDHEN, CDR2 SYDVKM. The CDR3 sequence is 14 residues long. Trimming stripped 6 bases from V and 0 bases from J, with 9 bases between. Looking up the rest from reference TRBV28 and TRBJ1-3 gives the full variable domain: DVKVTQSSRYLVKRTGEKVFLECVQDMDHENMFWYRQDPGLGLRLIYFSYDVKMKEKGDIPEGYSVSREKKERFSLILESASTNQTSMYLCASRGPLSGNTIYFGEGSWLTVV.

The chain uses TRBV9 and TRBJ2-3; 7 positions agree with TRBD2. The CDR3 contains 14 residues. Trimming cost V 2 bases and J 6 bases; bases outside gene matches: 6. The V gene's germline CDR1 is SGDLS and CDR2 YYNGEE. The CDR3 bases are TGTGCCAGCAGCGTGGGACTACCCCCGGATACGCAGTATTTT. It translates to CASSVGLPPDTQYF.

V and J are TRBV11-2 and TRBJ2-7; 10 bases map to TRBD1. Trimming at V came to 4 bases and at J to 3 bases, leaving 6 bases not matched to a gene. The CDR3 sequence is 15 residues long. Per the germline V gene, CDR1 is SGHAT and CDR2 is FQNNGV. The CDR3 protein is CASSSRQGAGYEQYF. The DNA for the CDR3 is TGTGCCAGCAGCTCTAGACAGGGGGCGGGCTACGAGCAGTACTTC.

The V gene is TRBV2, the J gene TRBJ2-1; 15 nucleotides match TRBD2. Germline trimming cut 10 bases from V and 7 bases from J; bases unmatched to any gene: 11. CDR3 length: 16 residues. In germline, CDR1 is SNHLY, CDR2 FYNNEI. CDR3 bases: TGTGCCATCCCGGGACTAGCGGGAGGTTTATCAAATGAGCAGTTCTTC. This gives the protein CAIPGLAGGLSNEQFF.

V gene TRBV7-9 combines with J gene TRBJ1-1; TRBD1 matches at 7 bases. Germline CDR1 is SEHNR and CDR2 is FQNEAQ (reference sequence). The CDR3 covers 17 residues. V gave up 0 bases and J gave up 4 bases; unmatched junction bases: 11. The DNA of the CDR3 is TGTGCCAGCAGCTTAGCTCCGGGGGTAGGGGGCGTCACTGAAGCTTTCTTT. As protein: CASSLAPGVGGVTEAFF. Combining the CDR3 with reference TRBV7-9 and TRBJ1-1 gives the whole variable domain DTGVSQNPRHKITKRGQNVTFRCDPISEHNRLYWYRQTLGQGPEFLTYFQNEAQLEKSRLLSDRFSAERPKGSFSTLEIQRTEQGDSAMYLCASSLAPGVGGVTEAFFGQGTRLTVV.

This chain joins TRBV5-1 and TRBJ2-5, with 7 bases fitting TRBD2. Germline CDR1 is SGHRS and CDR2 is YFSETQ. This CDR3 has 15 amino acids. The V gene end was trimmed by 2 bases and the J gene end by 5 bases; junction bases not matched to a gene: 9. CDR3 loop: CASSFGGGPGETQYF. CDR3 in DNA: TGCGCCAGCAGCTTCGGGGGAGGGCCGGGTGAGACCCAGTACTTC.

This sequence joins TRBV6-1 and TRBJ1-4, with a possible D match to TRBD1 (5 bases). The V and J ends lost 7 bases and 0 bases respectively, with 12 bases between them. CDR1 and CDR2 from the germline V gene are MNHNS and SASEGT. The CDR3 extends over 15 amino acids. In nucleotides, the CDR3 is TGTGCCAGCAACCGACAGCCTGCAACTAATGAAAAACTGTTTTTT. This sequence encodes CASNRQPATNEKLFF.

CDR3 nucleotide sequence: TGTGCCAGCAGCTTATGGCCGGGACTAGCGGGAGAAGGAACCGGGGAGCTGTTTTTT. Amino acids: CASSLWPGLAGEGTGELFF. The chain links TRBV11-3 to TRBJ2-2; 14 nucleotides line up with TRBD2. Trimming removed 2 bases from V and 5 bases from J; junction bases left unmatched: 10. Germline V gene sequence: CDR1 SGHNT, CDR2 YENEEA. The CDR3 spans 19 residues.

Turning to this clone: In the same sample, other DNA sequences code for this CDR3. The chain combines TRBV5-1 with TRBJ2-1; the D is unclear. The CDR3 has 12 residues. V gave up 3 bases and J gave up 4 bases, with 5 bases separating them. Looked up from germline, CDR1 is SGHRS and CDR2 is YFSETQ. The DNA for the CDR3 is TGCGCCAGCAGCTCCGGGTACAATGAGCAGTTCTTC. Encoded protein: CASSSGYNEQFF.

In its sample, this clone was seen a few times. The chain combines TRBV30 with TRBJ1-5; unclear D gene. This CDR3 is 12 amino acids long. Looked up from germline, CDR1 is GTSNPN and CDR2 is SVGIG (reference sequence). V lost 4 bases and J lost 5, with 9 bases in between. CDR3 sequence: CAWNRVDQPQHF. The CDR3 DNA is TGTGCCTGGAACAGAGTAGATCAGCCCCAGCATTTT.

This chain uses TRBV6-4 with TRBJ1-1; D is uncertain. This CDR3 spans 13 amino acids. V shed 3 bases and J shed 1 base, with 6 bases lying between them. Germline V gives CDR1 MRHNA, CDR2 SNTAGT. As DNA, the CDR3 is TGTGCCAGCAGTGAAGAGGAGAACACTGAAGCTTTCTTT. Translation gives CASSEEENTEAFF.

This chain joins TRBV13 and TRBJ2-1, with D possibly being TRBD1 (5 bases). Trimming shortened V by 0 bases and J by 8 bases, and 11 bases separated the two germline ends. In germline, CDR1 is PRHDT, CDR2 FYEKMQ (reference sequence). CDR3 length: 14 residues. In nucleotides, the CDR3 is TGTGCCAGCAGCTTAGGCCTGCAGGGTTATGAGCAGTTCTTC. This gives the protein CASSLGLQGYEQFF. Together with reference TRBV13 and TRBJ2-1, the CDR3 gives the full variable domain: AAGVIQSPRHLIKEKRETATLKCYPIPRHDTVYWYQQGPGQDPQFLISFYEKMQSDKGSIPDRFSAQQFSDYHSELNMSSLELGDSALYFCASSLGLQGYEQFFGPGTRLTVL.

CDR3 amino acids: CASRAQALEAFF. The CDR3 DNA is TGTGCCAGCAGAGCCCAGGCACTTGAAGCTTTCTTT. The chain is built from TRBV28 and TRBJ1-1; no firm D call. Germline-derived CDR1 and CDR2 are MDHEN and SYDVKM. V was cut by 6 bases and J by 7 bases, with 12 bases left in between. This CDR3 contains 12 residues.